This passage covers 9 T cell receptor beta chains from one sample sequenced in a study of T cells in Graves' hyperthyroidism and ophthalmopathy. Amplification yielded TCR beta CDR3 regions, with RNA transcripts as the source. The HTBI primer set was used in a first-round RT-PCR of the TCR CDR3. A single record per CDR3 protein comes from TCRdb applying MiXCR to the multiplex PCR reads. This table has about 720,000 distinct CDR3 sequences, roughly a sixth appearing once. Sequencing was performed on blood. The receptor source for this set is a woman in her forties or fifties with Graves' hyperthyroidism that later progressed to Graves' ophthalmopathy.

Ten or more counts support this clonotype. The gene calls are TRBV12-3 or TRBV12-4 and TRBJ1-2, with no clear D. The V and J ends lost 7 bases and 3 bases respectively, with 9 bases between them. This CDR3 is built from 12 residues. The CDR3 DNA reads TGTGCCAGCAAGGGCGCGGACTATGGCTACACCTTC. This sequence encodes CASKGADYGYTF.

This clonotype was picked up many times. The chain carries TRBV3-1 and TRBJ2-3, with 15 bases aligning to TRBD2. The CDR3 spans 18 residues. The germline V gene encodes CDR1 LGHDT and CDR2 YNNKEL (reference sequence). Trimming took 3 bases from V and 6 from J; bases not matched to a gene: 10. CDR3 nucleotide sequence: TGTGCCAGCAGCCAGGGACTAGCGGGGGGCAGGTGGCGCGATACGCAGTATTTT. This sequence encodes CASSQGLAGGRWRDTQYF.

CDR3 bases: TGTGCCAGCAGGGCGGACAGTCTGGGCCATCAGCCCCAGCATTTT. Its translation is CASRADSLGHQPQHF. This chain joins TRBV2 and TRBJ1-5; perhaps TRBD1 as D (6 bases). Germline lookup yields CDR1 SNHLY and CDR2 FYNNEI. V lost 6 bases to trimming and J lost 5 bases, with 17 bases between them. The CDR3 is 15 amino acids.

This clonotype was seen repeatedly, ten times or more. This chain uses TRBV12-3 or TRBV12-4 with TRBJ2-7, with D uncertain. The ends were cut back, 5 bases at V and 1 base at J, with 12 bases in the middle. The CDR3 sequence is 14 residues long. The CDR3 here is CASSVDGPSYEQYF. CDR3 sequence (DNA): TGTGCCAGCAGTGTCGACGGTCCTTCCTACGAGCAGTACTTC.

This clonotype appeared many times. The chain has TRBV30 and TRBJ2-7, with 10 bases fitting TRBD1. Germline values: CDR1 GTSNPN, CDR2 SVGIG (reference sequence). There are 13 residues in the CDR3. J lost 6 bases, V lost 7 bases, and 9 bases had no gene match. CDR3 protein: CAFTGTGAGEQYF. DNA of the CDR3: TGTGCCTTCACCGGGACAGGGGCAGGCGAGCAGTACTTC.

CDR3 protein: CSVAEGLSSGELFF. The CDR3, as DNA: TGCAGCGTTGCCGAGGGGCTCTCGTCCGGGGAGCTGTTTTTT. The chain links TRBV29-1 to TRBJ2-2, with D perhaps given as TRBD1 or TRBD2 (5 bases each). Germline CDR1 and CDR2: SQVTM and ANQGSEA. This CDR3 spans 14 amino acids. Trimming took 4 bases from V and 6 from J, leaving 15 bases between them.

Points on this clonotype: At one end the junction does not follow the germline gene, possibly because of a read error. This rearrangement joins TRBV5-6 to TRBJ1-2; D possibly corresponds to TRBD1 (6 bases). Germline loops: CDR1 SGHDT, CDR2 YYEEEE. The CDR3 is 16 residues long. As DNA, the CDR3 is TGTGCCAGCAGCCTCCTCGTGACAGCCGGAGCGGGGGGCTACATCTTC. Translation gives CASSLLVTAGAGGYIF. Filled out from reference TRBV5-6 and TRBJ1-2, the complete variable domain reads DAGVTQSPTHLIKTRGQQVTLRCSPKSGHDTVSWYQQALGQGPQFIFQYYEEEERQRGNFPDRFSGHQFPNYSSELNVNALLLGDSALYLCASSLLVTAGAGGYIFGSGTRLTVV.

Of note for this clonotype: An end of the junction differs from the germline gene, which may be a read error. The chain carries TRBV3-1 and TRBJ1-5; no reliable D call. CDR1 is LGHDT and CDR2 is YNNKEL in the germline V gene (reference sequence). The CDR3 extends over 15 amino acids. CDR3 nucleotides: TGTGCCAGCAGCCAAGCCGCGGATAGCAAACAGCCCCAGCATTTT. It specifies CASSQAADSKQPQHF. Full variable domain (outside the CDR3, taken from reference TRBV3-1 and TRBJ1-5): DTAVSQTPKYLVTQMGNDKSIKCEQNLGHDTMYWYKQDSKKFLKIMFSYNNKELIINETVPNRFSPKSPDKAHLNLHINSLELGDSAVYFCASSQAADSKQPQHFGDGTRLSIL.

The rearrangement uses TRBV10-3 and TRBJ2-3, with TRBD2 matching 11 bases. Germline V gene data show CDR1 as ENHRY and CDR2 as SYGVKD. The CDR3 is made up of 14 amino acids. Trimming cost V 10 bases and J 4 bases; bases outside gene matches: 7. In DNA, the CDR3 is TGTGCCACCGGACTAGCGGGCGGCGCAGATACGCAGTATTTT. Translating gives CATGLAGGADTQYF.